The 16 T cell receptor beta chains below all came from one sample that was sequenced in a study of identical twins. TCRdb passed the 5' RACE reads through MiXCR, listing each CDR3 protein once. The table lists about 920,000 distinct CDR3 sequences, roughly 12% of them singletons. These same records also appear under a second study, on yellow fever vaccine responses in identical twins.

The sample comprised PBMCs. These receptors came from a woman aged 18-35 years in good health.

This clonotype has a count of ten or more. The genes are TRBV7-8 and TRBJ2-5, with D hard to call. The CDR3 spans 16 residues. Germline CDR1 is SGHVS and CDR2 is FQNEAQ. V was trimmed by 5 bases and J by 1 base, leaving 17 bases between them. The CDR3 loop reads CASSSSLWYPQETQYF. DNA of the CDR3: TGTGCCAGCAGCAGTAGTTTATGGTACCCCCAAGAGACCCAGTACTTC. Full variable domain (rest looked up from reference TRBV7-8 and TRBJ2-5): GAGVSQSPRYKVAKRGQDVALRCDPISGHVSLFWYQQALGQGPEFLTYFQNEAQLDKSGLPSDRFFAERPEGSVSTLKIQRTQQEDSAVYLCASSSSLWYPQETQYFGPGTRLLVL.

V and J are TRBV2 and TRBJ2-1, with 9 positions matching TRBD1. The CDR3 has 15 amino acids. Germline V gene data show CDR1 as SNHLY and CDR2 as FYNNEI. J lost 7 bases, V lost 9 bases, and 13 bases had no gene match. The CDR3 DNA sequence: TGTGCCAGGGGACAGGGCCGGGGGCCTGAGAATGAGCAGTTCTTC. Translating it yields CARGQGRGPENEQFF. Full variable domain (remainder filled in from reference TRBV2 and TRBJ2-1): EPEVTQTPSHQVTQMGQEVILRCVPISNHLYFYWYRQILGQKVEFLVSFYNNEISEKSEIFDDQFSVERPDGSNFTLKIRSTKLEDSAMYFCARGQGRGPENEQFFGPGTRLTVL.

This clonotype has ten or more counts. CDR3 region: CASSERRGTGVTYGYTF. The CDR3 DNA sequence: TGTGCCAGCAGTGAAAGGAGGGGGACAGGGGTAACCTATGGCTACACCTTC. The genes are TRBV2 and TRBJ1-2; TRBD1 aligns across 10 bases. The V segment lost 2 bases and the J segment 4 bases; nucleotides outside the gene matches: 10. Germline V gene data show CDR1 as SNHLY and CDR2 as FYNNEI. The CDR3 totals 17 residues.

The chain combines TRBV6-2 or TRBV6-3 with TRBJ2-2, with 11 positions matching TRBD1. The CDR3 is made up of 17 amino acids. Trimming at V came to 9 bases and at J to 5 bases, leaving 14 bases not matched to a gene. Germline CDR1 is MNHEY and CDR2 is SVGEGT. The CDR3 region has the DNA TGTGCCAGTACCGGGACAGGGGGTCTCTTTGGTACCGGGGAGCTGTTTTTT. Translating gives CASTGTGGLFGTGELFF.

V gene TRBV5-6 combines with J gene TRBJ2-3, with D tentatively TRBD1 (5 bases). Germline CDR1 SGHDT, CDR2 YYEEEE. Trimming took off 1 base at V and 2 bases at J, with 14 bases between the two ends. The CDR3 is made up of 16 amino acids. This chain's CDR3 is CASSLMRTFDTDTQYF. CDR3 sequence (DNA): TGTGCCAGCAGCTTGATGAGGACATTCGACACAGATACGCAGTATTTT.

The sample holds a few counts of this clonotype. The chain joins TRBV5-1 to TRBJ1-1; perhaps TRBD1 as D (6 bases). The CDR3 has 16 amino acids. V was clipped by 1 base and J by 0 bases, with 13 bases between them. Germline V gene data show CDR1 as SGHRS and CDR2 as YFSETQ. This CDR3 is CASSLNREIMNTEAFF. For the CDR3, the DNA is TGCGCCAGCAGCTTGAACAGGGAAATCATGAACACTGAAGCTTTCTTT.

This clonotype was detected only a few times. The chain joins TRBV5-1 to TRBJ2-7; perhaps TRBD1 as D (6 bases). This CDR3 has 13 residues. Germline V gene data show CDR1 as SGHRS and CDR2 as YFSETQ. V was shortened by 3 bases and J by 4 bases, with 11 bases between the two germline ends. In DNA, the CDR3 is TGCGCCAGCAGCTCGGGACACCCGTACGAGCAGTACTTC. As protein: CASSSGHPYEQYF.

V usage is TRBV3-1 and J usage is TRBJ1-1, with a weak D call TRBD1 (5 bases). Germline V lookup: CDR1 LGHDT, CDR2 YNNKEL (reference sequence). CDR3 length: 12 amino acids. V was cut by 1 base and J by 10 bases, with 10 bases left in between. CDR3 sequence reads: CASSQGQGLAFF. Here the CDR3 DNA reads TGTGCCAGCAGCCAAGGTCAGGGATTAGCTTTCTTT.

This clonotype was counted only a few times. The J gene is TRBJ1-4, the V gene TRBV5-5; D not resolved. The CDR3 totals 14 residues. CDR1 is SGHKS, CDR2 YYEKEE, per germline (reference sequence). V gave up 0 bases and J gave up 6 bases, with 9 bases separating them. The CDR3 region is CASSLVTHYEKLFF. CDR3 in DNA: TGTGCCAGCAGCTTGGTTACGCATTATGAAAAACTGTTTTTT.

This clonotype was found a few times. The chain recombines TRBV2 with TRBJ2-1; 10 positions match TRBD2. The trim removed 3 bases at V and 1 base at J, leaving 6 bases unmatched. The CDR3 is 17 amino acids. Germline CDR1 and CDR2: SNHLY and FYNNEI. The CDR3 coding sequence is TGTGCCAGCAGTGACACCGGGACTAGCGTATCCTACAATGAGCAGTTCTTC. It codes for CASSDTGTSVSYNEQFF.

The rearrangement uses TRBV11-2 and TRBJ2-3, with D possibly being TRBD1 or TRBD2 (7 bases each). CDR1 and CDR2 (germline): SGHAT, FQNNGV. The CDR3 loop spans 16 amino acids. V lost 8 bases and J lost 6, with 24 bases in between. The CDR3 nucleotides read TGTGCCAGCGCATACCTTCAGGGGGGGCCATTGGATACGCAGTATTTT. Residues: CASAYLQGGPLDTQYF.

In its sample, this clonotype was seen many times. The CDR3 loop is CASSEAGSFYEQYV. In DNA form, the CDR3 reads TGTGCCAGCAGTGAAGCTGGCTCGTTCTACGAGCAGTACGTC. V usage is TRBV6-1 and J usage is TRBJ2-7; no definite D call. The CDR3 consists of 14 residues. The germline CDR1 and CDR2 sequences are MNHNS and SASEGT. V was cut by 0 bases and J by 3 bases, with 9 bases left in between.

The chain uses TRBV20-1 and TRBJ2-7; no firm D call. Germline CDR1 reads DFQATT; CDR2 reads SNEGSKA (reference sequence). The CDR3 has 8 residues. The CDR3 loop is CSADEQYV. CDR3 in DNA: TGCAGCGCGGACGAGCAGTACGTC.

Details on this clonotype: At one of its ends the junction is not consistent with the germline gene, which may arise from a read error. The chain carries TRBV5-1 and TRBJ2-5, with D maybe TRBD1 (5 bases). CDR1 SGHRS and CDR2 YFSETQ come from the germline V gene. There are 14 residues in the CDR3. CDR3 DNA sequence: TGTGCCAGCAGCTTGGCAGGGCTGGGAGAGACCCAGTACTTC. Translated, it gives CASSLAGLGETQYF. The full variable domain, completed using reference TRBV5-1 and TRBJ2-5, is KAGVTQTPRYLIKTRGQQVTLSCSPISGHRSVSWYQQTPGQGLQFLFEYFSETQRNKGNFPGRFSGRQFSNSRSEMNVSTLELGDSALYLCASSLAGLGETQYFGPGTRLLVL.

This chain connects TRBV12-3 or TRBV12-4 to TRBJ2-5, with 14 positions matching TRBD2. V dropped 1 base and J dropped 3; count of bases not matched to a gene: 4. This CDR3 is 17 amino acids long. CDR3 region: CASSLVGLAGGKETQYF. CDR3 coding DNA: TGTGCCAGCAGTTTAGTAGGACTAGCGGGGGGAAAAGAGACCCAGTACTTC.

The J gene is TRBJ2-1, the V gene TRBV7-9, with a possible D match to TRBD1 (6 bases). Germline V CDR1 and CDR2: SEHNR, FQNEAQ (reference sequence). This CDR3 contains 13 residues. V lost 3 bases to trimming and J lost 5 bases, with 8 bases between them. CDR3: CASSFRDNNEQFF. CDR3 in DNA: TGTGCCAGCAGCTTCCGGGACAACAATGAGCAGTTCTTC.